These T cell receptor beta chains were read from a single sample in a study of shared clonotypes between healthy human individuals. The repertoire was sequenced with immunoSEQ multiplex PCR; TCRdb's copy has only in-frame clones and lacks some. This sample has fewer than 600,000 clones, with 79% found just once. Material: PBMCs. Every receptor here comes from a middle-aged woman in good health. Some clones in this sample may be carry-over from other donors' samples. CDR3s include the opening cysteine and the closing phenylalanine or tryptophan. The order of the fields is D gene, V gene, clone size, J gene, CDR3 protein, CDR3 DNA. D genes are given only for firm matches. For some rows the clone size is stated as once, few or many, or as a class when expanded; others skip it.

-	TRBV7-8	-	TRBJ1-3	CASSLGITGSGNTIYF	TGTGCCAGCAGCTTAGGTATTACAGGGTCTGGAAACACCATATATTTT
-	TRBV30	-	TRBJ2-4	CAWGGKGKNIQYF	TGTGCCTGGGGGGGTAAGGGCAAAAACATTCAGTACTTC
-	TRBV6-6	-	TRBJ1-2	CASSYSGRTIYGYTF	TGTGCCAGCAGTTACTCCGGCAGGACTATCTATGGCTACACCTTC
-	TRBV19	few	TRBJ2-1	CASSIDRQLHNEQFF	TGTGCCAGTAGTATAGATCGTCAACTTCACAATGAGCAGTTCTTC
-	TRBV28	-	TRBJ2-3	CASSFARASTDTQYF	TGTGCCAGCAGTTTTGCCCGGGCTAGCACAGATACGCAGTATTTT
-	TRBV30	-	TRBJ2-7	CAWSRTQRNEQYF	TGTGCCTGGAGTAGGACCCAAAGGAACGAGCAGTACTTC
TRBD1	TRBV7-9	-	TRBJ1-2	CASSRPGQGYGYTF	TGTGCCAGCAGCCGTCCGGGACAGGGATATGGCTACACCTTC
-	TRBV2	-	TRBJ1-1	CASRADGYEAFF	TGTGCCAGCAGAGCAGACGGGTATGAAGCTTTCTTT
TRBD2	TRBV7-9	-	TRBJ2-1	CASSPRSGRASVHEQFF	TGTGCCAGCAGCCCCCGTAGCGGGAGGGCCTCCGTCCATGAGCAGTTCTTC
-	TRBV7-2	-	TRBJ2-3	CASRDGLSTDTQYF	TGTGCCAGCAGGGACGGACTTAGCACAGATACGCAGTATTTT
-	TRBV18	-	TRBJ2-5	CASSLPLMGRETQYF	TGTGCCAGCTCACTACCCCTGATGGGGAGGGAGACCCAGTACTTC
-	TRBV29-1	-	TRBJ2-7	CSVSPKGGTYEQYF	TGCAGCGTAAGTCCCAAGGGGGGGACCTACGAGCAGTACTTC
-	TRBV19	-	TRBJ2-3	CASSSLEGADTQYF	TGTGCCAGTAGTAGTCTCGAGGGCGCAGATACGCAGTATTTT
-	TRBV28	-	TRBJ2-1	CASGGAYEQFF	TGTGCCAGCGGGGGCGCTTATGAGCAGTTCTTC
-	TRBV7-9	many	TRBJ1-5	CASSRTDQPQHF	TGTGCCAGCAGCCGGACTGATCAGCCCCAGCATTTT
-	TRBV4-3	-	TRBJ1-2	CASSQYSAGPRYGYTF	TGCGCCAGCAGCCAATATTCAGCCGGGCCTCGATATGGCTACACCTTC
-	TRBV14	-	TRBJ2-1	CASSLYNEQFF	TGTGCCAGCAGTCTATACAATGAGCAGTTCTTC
-	TRBV9	-	TRBJ2-1	CASSVSGVGRGNEQFF	TGTGCCAGCAGCGTATCAGGGGTAGGCAGGGGTAATGAGCAGTTCTTC
-	TRBV11-2	-	TRBJ2-1	CASSLVGLGWQFF	TGTGCCAGCAGCTTAGTGGGGTTAGGATGGCAGTTCTTC
-	TRBV2	many	TRBJ1-5	CASSEGGQGNQPQHF	TGTGCCAGCAGTGAGGGGGGGCAGGGCAATCAGCCCCAGCATTTT
-	TRBV30	-	TRBJ2-7	CAWARGGYEQYF	TGTGCCTGGGCCCGGGGAGGCTACGAGCAGTACTTC
-	TRBV7-3	-	TRBJ2-1	CASSFNDRSSYNEQFF	TGTGCCAGCAGCTTTAACGACCGTAGCTCCTACAATGAGCAGTTCTTC
-	TRBV29-1	few	TRBJ1-1	CSVMPGRETEAFF	TGCAGCGTTATGCCGGGACGGGAAACTGAAGCTTTCTTT
-	TRBV7-8	-	TRBJ1-4	CASSLAPGLGDEKLFF	TGTGCCAGCAGCTTAGCACCGGGCCTCGGGGATGAAAAACTGTTTTTT
TRBD2	TRBV11-2	-	TRBJ2-7	CASRPTTWREVHEQYF	TGTGCCAGCAGACCAACTACTTGGCGGGAGGTCCACGAGCAGTACTTC
-	TRBV2	-	TRBJ1-1	CASSVLHNMNTEAFF	TGTGCCAGCAGTGTGTTACACAACATGAACACTGAAGCTTTCTTT
-	TRBV29-1	-	TRBJ1-2	CSVASTEILTTRRPNYGYTF	TGCAGCGTGGCTTCGACTGAAATCCTCACTACTCGGAGACCTAACTATGGCTACACCTTC